The rows below give T cell receptor beta chains drawn from one sample of a study of CD8 T cells in ankylosing spondylitis. TCRdb passed the 5' RACE reads through MiXCR, listing each CDR3 protein once. The repertoire has about 280,000 distinct CDR3 sequences, about 20% of them found once; the top ten carry 7.5% to 9.5%. Source material: blood, either unsorted or a sorted T cell fraction (not recorded which). These receptor sequences come from a male donor with ankylosing spondylitis or in good health (not recorded which). CDR3s include the opening cysteine and the closing phenylalanine or tryptophan. Each record gives: J gene, V gene, clone size, D gene, CDR3 protein, CDR3 DNA. The D gene is left open where the match is weak. Where a row states a size, it is once, few, many or the class of an expanded clone; other rows omit it.

j_gene: TRBJ1-1
v_gene: TRBV12-3/TRBV12-4
abundance: many
d_gene: -
CDR3aa: CASSSYTEAFF
CDR3nt: TGTGCCAGCAGTTCGTACACTGAAGCTTTCTTT

j_gene: TRBJ1-6
v_gene: TRBV7-2
abundance: -
d_gene: -
CDR3aa: CASSRLPGNSPLHF
CDR3nt: TGTGCCAGCAGCCGACTCCCAGGGAATTCACCCCTCCACTTT

j_gene: TRBJ2-4
v_gene: TRBV12-3/TRBV12-4
abundance: few
d_gene: -
CDR3aa: CASSPRGAVAKNIQYF
CDR3nt: TGTGCCAGCAGTCCACGGGGAGCGGTAGCCAAAAACATTCAGTACTTC

j_gene: TRBJ2-2
v_gene: TRBV9
abundance: -
d_gene: -
CDR3aa: CASSVDGPTGELFF
CDR3nt: TGTGCCAGCAGCGTAGATGGCCCTACCGGGGAGCTGTTTTTT

j_gene: TRBJ1-2
v_gene: TRBV3-1
abundance: -
d_gene: TRBD1
CDR3aa: CASSQDAGGYGYTF
CDR3nt: TGTGCCAGCAGCCAAGATGCAGGGGGTTATGGCTACACCTTC

j_gene: TRBJ1-4
v_gene: TRBV18
abundance: few
d_gene: TRBD1
CDR3aa: CASSADRANEKLFF
CDR3nt: TGTGCCAGCTCGGCGGACAGGGCTAATGAAAAACTGTTTTTT

j_gene: TRBJ1-2
v_gene: TRBV3-1
abundance: -
d_gene: -
CDR3aa: CASSPLQGNYGYTF
CDR3nt: TGTGCCAGTAGCCCCCTCCAGGGGAACTATGGCTACACCTTC

j_gene: TRBJ2-3
v_gene: TRBV27
abundance: -
d_gene: TRBD1
CDR3aa: CASSRDRGHTQYF
CDR3nt: TGTGCCAGCAGTCGGGACAGGGGACATACGCAGTATTTT

j_gene: TRBJ2-1
v_gene: TRBV20-1
abundance: many
d_gene: -
CDR3aa: CSARDIRGLNNEQFF
CDR3nt: TGCAGTGCTAGAGATATTCGCGGACTAAACAATGAGCAGTTCTTC

j_gene: TRBJ2-3
v_gene: TRBV7-2
abundance: -
d_gene: TRBD2
CDR3aa: CASSGQRGYTDTQYF
CDR3nt: TGTGCCAGCAGTGGGCAGCGGGGGTACACAGATACGCAGTATTTT

j_gene: TRBJ2-3
v_gene: TRBV12-3/TRBV12-4
abundance: -
d_gene: -
CDR3aa: CASSLASADTQYF
CDR3nt: TGTGCCAGCAGTTTGGCTAGCGCAGATACGCAGTATTTT

j_gene: TRBJ2-1
v_gene: TRBV3-1
abundance: -
d_gene: -
CDR3aa: CASSQEPTSYNEQFF
CDR3nt: TGTGCCAGCAGCCAAGAGCCGACTTCTTACAATGAGCAGTTCTTC

j_gene: TRBJ2-2
v_gene: TRBV3-1
abundance: -
d_gene: -
CDR3aa: CASSQVPGTGVLFF
CDR3nt: TGTGCCAGCAGCCAAGTGCCGGGTACCGGGGTGCTGTTTTTT

j_gene: TRBJ1-6
v_gene: TRBV30
abundance: few
d_gene: -
CDR3aa: CAWSVGDSYNSPLHF
CDR3nt: TGTGCCTGGAGTGTAGGGGATAGCTATAATTCACCCCTCCACTTT

j_gene: TRBJ1-1
v_gene: TRBV12-3/TRBV12-4
abundance: many
d_gene: -
CDR3aa: CASSQDRDEVKAFF
CDR3nt: TGTGCCAGCAGTCAAGACCGGGACGAAGTGAAAGCTTTCTTT

j_gene: TRBJ2-3
v_gene: TRBV9
abundance: many
d_gene: TRBD2
CDR3aa: CASSVGLAGGQADTQYF
CDR3nt: TGTGCCAGCAGCGTAGGGCTAGCGGGGGGGCAGGCAGATACGCAGTATTTT

j_gene: TRBJ1-4
v_gene: TRBV6-5
abundance: many
d_gene: -
CDR3aa: CASSYSGATNEKLFF
CDR3nt: TGTGCCAGCAGTTACTCAGGAGCAACTAATGAAAAACTGTTTTTT

j_gene: TRBJ1-1
v_gene: TRBV29-1
abundance: few
d_gene: -
CDR3aa: CSVEEGFNTEAFF
CDR3nt: TGCAGCGTTGAGGAGGGATTTAACACTGAAGCTTTCTTT

j_gene: TRBJ2-1
v_gene: TRBV7-2
abundance: few
d_gene: TRBD2
CDR3aa: CASSRRTSDNEQFF
CDR3nt: TGTGCCAGCAGCCGCCGGACTAGCGACAATGAGCAGTTCTTC

j_gene: TRBJ2-2
v_gene: TRBV12-3/TRBV12-4
abundance: -
d_gene: -
CDR3aa: CASSRILLELFF
CDR3nt: TGTGCCAGCAGTCGTATTCTGCTAGAGCTGTTTTTT

j_gene: TRBJ2-5
v_gene: TRBV5-1
abundance: few
d_gene: -
CDR3aa: CASSTNSPREETQYF
CDR3nt: TGCGCCAGCAGCACAAACAGCCCCCGGGAAGAGACCCAGTACTTC

j_gene: TRBJ1-6
v_gene: TRBV20-1
abundance: -
d_gene: TRBD1
CDR3aa: CSARATGVDSPLHF
CDR3nt: TGCAGTGCTAGGGCTACAGGGGTGGATTCACCCCTCCACTTT

j_gene: TRBJ1-2
v_gene: TRBV12-3/TRBV12-4
abundance: many
d_gene: TRBD1
CDR3aa: CASTRDSYGYTF
CDR3nt: TGTGCCAGCACCCGGGACAGCTATGGCTACACCTTC

j_gene: TRBJ2-2
v_gene: TRBV20-1
abundance: -
d_gene: -
CDR3aa: CSARRGLGGELFF
CDR3nt: TGCAGTGCTAGAAGAGGGTTGGGCGGGGAGCTGTTTTTT

j_gene: TRBJ2-1
v_gene: TRBV5-1
abundance: -
d_gene: -
CDR3aa: CASSFLGAGYNEQFF
CDR3nt: TGCGCCAGCAGCTTCTTGGGTGCGGGGTACAATGAGCAGTTCTTC

j_gene: TRBJ2-3
v_gene: TRBV7-6
abundance: many
d_gene: -
CDR3aa: CASSSPIGGYTTDTQYF
CDR3nt: TGTGCCAGCAGCTCCCCGATTGGGGGATATACCACAGATACGCAGTATTTT

j_gene: TRBJ2-3
v_gene: TRBV7-2
abundance: -
d_gene: -
CDR3aa: CASSLGLGIGTDTQYF
CDR3nt: TGTGCCAGCAGCTTAGGGCTAGGGATTGGGACAGATACGCAGTATTTT

j_gene: TRBJ1-6
v_gene: TRBV4-2
abundance: few
d_gene: -
CDR3aa: CASSQDWSSYNSPLHF
CDR3nt: TGTGCCAGCAGCCAAGACTGGAGCTCCTATAATTCACCCCTCCACTTT

j_gene: TRBJ1-5
v_gene: TRBV6-1
abundance: few
d_gene: -
CDR3aa: CASEGNQPQHF
CDR3nt: TGTGCCAGCGAGGGCAATCAGCCCCAGCATTTT

j_gene: TRBJ1-5
v_gene: TRBV6-1
abundance: -
d_gene: -
CDR3aa: CASSSQEQGPQHF
CDR3nt: TGTGCCAGCAGCTCACAGGAACAGGGACCCCAGCATTTT

j_gene: TRBJ2-1
v_gene: TRBV7-6
abundance: -
d_gene: -
CDR3aa: CASSSALDSLTYNEQFF
CDR3nt: TGTGCCAGCAGCTCAGCCCTGGACAGTTTAACCTACAATGAGCAGTTCTTC

j_gene: TRBJ1-5
v_gene: TRBV21-1
abundance: -
d_gene: -
CDR3aa: CASSKIGTGNQPQHF
CDR3nt: TGTGCCAGCAGCAAAATTGGGACAGGGAATCAGCCCCAGCATTTT

j_gene: TRBJ1-4
v_gene: TRBV18
abundance: -
d_gene: -
CDR3aa: CASTQATNEKLFF
CDR3nt: TGTGCCAGCACACAAGCAACTAATGAAAAACTGTTTTTT

j_gene: TRBJ2-1
v_gene: TRBV23-1
abundance: few
d_gene: TRBD2
CDR3aa: CASSQTTSHEQFF
CDR3nt: TGCGCCAGCAGTCAAACGACTAGCCATGAGCAGTTCTTC

j_gene: TRBJ2-3
v_gene: TRBV10-2
abundance: -
d_gene: -
CDR3aa: CASSLHSSTDTQYF
CDR3nt: TGCGCCAGCAGTTTGCACTCTAGCACAGATACGCAGTATTTT

j_gene: TRBJ2-5
v_gene: TRBV9
abundance: -
d_gene: -
CDR3aa: CASSVNRDETQYF
CDR3nt: TGTGCCAGCAGCGTCAACAGGGACGAGACCCAGTACTTC

j_gene: TRBJ2-2
v_gene: TRBV19
abundance: -
d_gene: TRBD1
CDR3aa: CASSIPGQLNTGELFF
CDR3nt: TGTGCCAGTAGTATACCGGGACAGCTTAACACCGGGGAGCTGTTTTTT

j_gene: TRBJ2-1
v_gene: TRBV5-1
abundance: -
d_gene: -
CDR3aa: CASSRTDNEQFF
CDR3nt: TGCGCCAGCAGCAGGACAGACAATGAGCAGTTCTTC

j_gene: TRBJ2-3
v_gene: TRBV3-1
abundance: many
d_gene: -
CDR3aa: CASSQVKASTDTQYF
CDR3nt: TGTGCCAGCAGCCAAGTTAAAGCTAGCACAGATACGCAGTATTTT

j_gene: TRBJ1-5
v_gene: TRBV2
abundance: many
d_gene: -
CDR3aa: CASNLDKYYQPQHF
CDR3nt: TGTGCCAGCAACCTGGACAAATATTATCAGCCCCAGCATTTT

j_gene: TRBJ2-2
v_gene: TRBV5-1
abundance: -
d_gene: -
CDR3aa: CASAGTTNTGELFF
CDR3nt: TGCGCCAGCGCCGGGACAACGAACACCGGGGAGCTGTTTTTT

j_gene: TRBJ2-2
v_gene: TRBV6-4
abundance: -
d_gene: -
CDR3aa: CASSNSAGELFF
CDR3nt: TGTGCCAGCAGCAACAGCGCCGGGGAGCTGTTTTTT

j_gene: TRBJ2-2
v_gene: TRBV5-1
abundance: few
d_gene: -
CDR3aa: CASSFISDTGELFF
CDR3nt: TGCGCCAGCAGCTTTATTAGCGACACCGGGGAGCTGTTTTTT

j_gene: TRBJ2-1
v_gene: TRBV10-3
abundance: -
d_gene: TRBD2
CDR3aa: CAITGTSGGYNEQFF
CDR3nt: TGTGCCATCACTGGGACTAGCGGGGGCTACAATGAGCAGTTCTTC

j_gene: TRBJ2-2
v_gene: TRBV7-8
abundance: -
d_gene: -
CDR3aa: CASSLRAEGVGTGELFF
CDR3nt: TGTGCCAGCAGCTTAAGAGCGGAGGGCGTAGGGACCGGGGAGCTGTTTTTT

j_gene: TRBJ2-3
v_gene: TRBV5-5
abundance: -
d_gene: TRBD1
CDR3aa: CASSPRRGQQVTDTQYF
CDR3nt: TGTGCCAGCAGCCCCCGCCGGGGACAGCAAGTTACAGATACGCAGTATTTT

j_gene: TRBJ1-4
v_gene: TRBV20-1
abundance: few
d_gene: -
CDR3aa: CSAYNGEGEKLFF
CDR3nt: TGCAGTGCCTACAACGGCGAGGGCGAAAAACTGTTTTTT

j_gene: TRBJ2-2
v_gene: TRBV5-1
abundance: few
d_gene: -
CDR3aa: CASGPYTGELFF
CDR3nt: TGCGCCAGCGGACCTTACACCGGGGAGCTGTTTTTT

j_gene: TRBJ2-1
v_gene: TRBV20-1
abundance: -
d_gene: -
CDR3aa: CSARGDITYNEQFF
CDR3nt: TGCAGTGCTAGAGGAGACATCACCTACAATGAGCAGTTCTTC

j_gene: TRBJ2-3
v_gene: TRBV10-3
abundance: few
d_gene: TRBD2
CDR3aa: CAISGGTSGSMDTQYF
CDR3nt: TGTGCCATCAGTGGGGGGACTAGCGGGAGTATGGATACGCAGTATTTT

j_gene: TRBJ2-3
v_gene: TRBV29-1
abundance: few
d_gene: -
CDR3aa: CSVRTGTDTQYF
CDR3nt: TGCAGCGTTCGGACGGGTACAGATACGCAGTATTTT

j_gene: TRBJ1-5
v_gene: TRBV12-3/TRBV12-4
abundance: -
d_gene: -
CDR3aa: CASRPTGGGEQPQHF
CDR3nt: TGTGCCAGCAGACCGACGGGGGGTGGCGAGCAGCCCCAGCATTTT

j_gene: TRBJ2-1
v_gene: TRBV5-6
abundance: few
d_gene: -
CDR3aa: CASSLDSLEQFF
CDR3nt: TGTGCCAGCAGCTTGGACAGCCTGGAGCAGTTCTTC

j_gene: TRBJ2-3
v_gene: TRBV3-1
abundance: once
d_gene: -
CDR3aa: CASSQVSRDHTQYF
CDR3nt: TGTGCCAGCAGCCAAGTTTCACGGGACCATACGCAGTATTTT

j_gene: TRBJ1-1
v_gene: TRBV6-6
abundance: -
d_gene: -
CDR3aa: CASSSPSDTEAFF
CDR3nt: TGTGCCAGCAGTTCCCCGTCGGACACTGAAGCTTTCTTT